Listed below are T cell receptor beta chains from one sample, sequenced in a study of blood T cells in healthy people across ages. TCRdb recomputed calls from the 5' RACE reads with MiXCR, one row per CDR3 protein. Altogether 1.8 million or so distinct CDR3 sequences are present, roughly two fifths being singletons, with the ten largest covering 20% to 25%. The sample taken for sequencing was blood. All receptors derive from a human donor in good health. Each CDR3 is given with its conserved first and last residue. The D gene is left open where the match is weak. The size of a clone is reported for some rows only, either as once, few or many, or as a class for expanded clones.

>NA|TRBV9|NA|TRBJ1-1
CASSVEPGTRWTFF
TGTGCCAGCAGCGTAGAACCAGGGACCCGGTGGACTTTCTTT
>NA|TRBV29-1|NA|TRBJ2-1
CSVRDRSYNEQFF
TGCAGCGTTCGTGACAGGTCTTACAATGAGCAGTTCTTC
>NA|TRBV12-3/TRBV12-4|NA|TRBJ1-2
CASSLESKGYGYTF
TGTGCCAGCAGTTTGGAGAGTAAAGGCTATGGCTACACCTTC
>NA|TRBV5-1|NA|TRBJ2-1
CASSNDRLSYNEQFF
TGCGCCAGCAGCAACGACAGGTTGTCCTACAATGAGCAGTTCTTC
>NA|TRBV14|NA|TRBJ2-3
CASSFLRGVSTDTQYF
TGTGCCAGCAGCTTTTTGAGGGGGGTCAGCACAGATACGCAGTATTTT
>NA|TRBV6-1|TRBD2|TRBJ2-6
CASRTGGTNRFGANVLTF
TGTGCCAGCAGAACGGGGGGGACGAACCGTTTTGGGGCCAACGTCCTGACTTTC
>few|TRBV5-6|NA|TRBJ1-1
CALERGRHTTEAFF
TGTGCCTTGGAAAGAGGCCGACACACCACTGAAGCTTTCTTT
>NA|TRBV29-1|NA|TRBJ2-5
CSVDAPDRPGETQYF
TGCAGCGTTGACGCGCCCGACAGGCCAGGGGAGACCCAGTACTTC
>NA|TRBV20-1|NA|TRBJ2-3
CSARGDSLVADTQYF
TGCAGTGCTAGAGGGGACTCCCTGGTCGCAGATACGCAGTATTTT
>few|TRBV28|NA|TRBJ2-4
CASSLSPGLGSGQYF
TGTGCCAGCAGTTTATCTCCGGGGCTTGGATCTGGGCAGTACTTC
>few|TRBV29-1|NA|TRBJ1-5
CGVRRQDQPDNQPQHF
TGCGGCGTTCGACGACAGGACCAACCAGATAATCAGCCCCAGCATTTT
>NA|TRBV20-1|NA|TRBJ2-3
CSSGGDPGTDTQYF
TGCAGTTCCGGGGGAGACCCGGGCACAGATACGCAGTATTTT
>NA|TRBV9|TRBD2|TRBJ2-5
CASSVDNSGELQETQYF
TGTGCCAGCAGCGTAGACAATAGCGGGGAGCTACAAGAGACCCAGTACTTC
>NA|TRBV28|TRBD1|TRBJ1-2
CASSLFSFQGGFDGYTF
TGTGCCAGCAGTTTATTCTCTTTCCAGGGGGGATTTGATGGCTACACCTTC
>NA|TRBV7-3|NA|TRBJ2-1
CASSLGRGLVNEQFF
TGTGCCAGCAGCTTGGGTCGGGGGTTAGTAAATGAGCAGTTCTTC
>NA|TRBV6-5|NA|TRBJ1-2
CASSYRPGHIYGYTF
TGTGCCAGCAGTTACCGCCCGGGACACATCTATGGCTACACCTTC
>NA|TRBV5-1|TRBD1|TRBJ2-7
CASSQMGTGNYEQYF
TGCGCCAGCAGCCAGATGGGGACAGGGAACTACGAGCAGTACTTC
>NA|TRBV9|TRBD2|TRBJ2-7
CASSRRDYSYEQYF
TGTGCCAGCAGCCGCCGGGACTATTCCTACGAGCAGTACTTC
>once|TRBV3-1|TRBD1|TRBJ1-4
CASSRQGRYEKLFF
TGTGCCAGCAGCCGACAGGGCCGCTATGAAAAACTGTTTTTT
>NA|TRBV3-1|TRBD1|TRBJ2-7
CAGSLRDRGYEQYF
TGTGCCGGCAGCCTCCGGGACAGGGGGTACGAGCAGTACTTC
>many|TRBV7-7|NA|TRBJ2-5
CASSLRRKETQYF
TGTGCCAGCAGCTTACGAAGGAAAGAGACCCAGTACTTC
>NA|TRBV4-3|NA|TRBJ2-1
CASSQVDWTNEQFF
TGCGCCAGCAGCCAAGTGGACTGGACCAATGAGCAGTTCTTC
>NA|TRBV6-2/TRBV6-3|NA|TRBJ1-6
CASSSENNSPLHF
TGTGCCAGCAGTTCGGAGAATAATTCACCCCTCCACTTT
>few|TRBV7-9|NA|TRBJ2-2
CASSLDAAGELFF
TGTGCCAGCAGCTTAGATGCGGCCGGGGAGCTGTTTTTT
>NA|TRBV13|TRBD2|TRBJ2-1
CASSSTSGGPGAYNEQFF
TGTGCCAGCAGCTCGACTAGCGGGGGCCCCGGGGCCTACAATGAGCAGTTCTTC
>NA|TRBV14|NA|TRBJ2-5
CASSPYPRTQETQYF
TGTGCCAGCAGCCCATATCCGAGGACGCAAGAGACCCAGTACTTC
>NA|TRBV12-3/TRBV12-4|NA|TRBJ1-5
CASSSQGTLSNQPQHF
TGTGCCAGCAGTTCCCAGGGGACCCTTAGCAATCAGCCCCAGCATTTT
>few|TRBV29-1|NA|TRBJ1-1
CSAKTVTGAEAFF
TGCAGCGCAAAAACAGTGACCGGGGCTGAAGCTTTCTTT
>NA|TRBV29-1|NA|TRBJ2-7
CSATDNEHEQYF
TGCAGCGCCACGGACAATGAACACGAGCAGTACTTC
>NA|TRBV7-3|NA|TRBJ2-1
CASSLQLTGERLRNEQFF
TGTGCCAGCAGCTTACAGTTGACGGGGGAGCGCCTGAGAAATGAGCAGTTCTTC
>NA|TRBV5-5|NA|TRBJ2-7
CASSWAGGGVDEQYF
TGTGCCAGCAGCTGGGCAGGGGGAGGGGTAGACGAGCAGTACTTC
>NA|TRBV4-1|TRBD1|TRBJ2-5
CASSQPPGTGVGEQYF
TGCGCCAGCAGCCAGCCCCCCGGGACAGGGGTCGGGGAGCAGTACTTC
>NA|TRBV6-5|TRBD2|TRBJ2-3
CASSRRSGGVDTQYF
TGTGCCAGCAGCCGCCGGAGCGGGGGGGTAGATACGCAGTATTTT
>few|TRBV4-1|TRBD2|TRBJ2-7
CASSQHGTSGEQYF
TGCGCCAGCAGCCAACACGGGACTAGCGGGGAGCAGTACTTC
>few|TRBV6-6|NA|TRBJ1-5
CASLGGSQPQHF
TGTGCCAGCTTAGGAGGAAGTCAGCCCCAGCATTTT
>few|TRBV14|NA|TRBJ2-3
CASSQYMGQNTDTQYF
TGTGCCAGCAGCCAATACATGGGCCAGAACACAGATACGCAGTATTTT
>few|TRBV28|NA|TRBJ1-4
CASSSRSGANEKLFF
TGTGCCAGCAGTTCCCGGTCGGGGGCTAATGAAAAACTGTTTTTT
>NA|TRBV7-2|NA|TRBJ2-1
CASSLQVYGEQFF
TGTGCCAGCAGCTTACAGGTATATGGTGAGCAGTTCTTC
>NA|TRBV19|NA|TRBJ2-7
CASSIVGSYEQYF
TGTGCCAGTAGTATAGTTGGCAGCTACGAGCAGTACTTC
>NA|TRBV4-1|NA|TRBJ2-1
CASSHQGGQQFF
TGCGCCAGCAGCCACCAGGGGGGACAGCAGTTCTTC
>NA|TRBV5-6|TRBD1|TRBJ2-1
CASSLLRDRDPAEQFF
TGTGCCAGCAGCTTACTCCGGGACAGGGACCCGGCTGAGCAGTTCTTC
>NA|TRBV20-1|TRBD1|TRBJ2-5
CSALNRTGRETQYF
TGCAGTGCTTTGAACCGGACAGGGCGGGAGACCCAGTACTTC
>few|TRBV18|TRBD2|TRBJ2-7
CTSSPGGSSYEQYF
TGTACCAGCTCACCCGGGGGGTCGAGCTACGAGCAGTACTTC
>few|TRBV24-1|NA|TRBJ2-4
CATSDARDDNEQYF
TGTGCCACCAGTGATGCCAGGGATGACAATGAGCAGTACTTC
>NA|TRBV5-1|NA|TRBJ1-1
CASSLPLTAGTEAFF
TGCGCCAGCAGCTTGCCCCTGACGGCGGGGACTGAAGCTTTCTTT
>NA|TRBV5-1|NA|TRBJ2-3
CASSLKGVPDTQYF
TGCGCCAGCAGCTTGAAGGGGGTCCCAGATACGCAGTATTTT
>once|TRBV2|NA|TRBJ2-7
CASRKAGTDTYEQYF
TGTGCCAGCCGAAAAGCCGGGACGGATACCTACGAGCAGTACTTC
>NA|TRBV20-1|NA|TRBJ1-4
CSARDPTATNEKRFF
TGCAGTGCTAGAGATCCGACAGCAACTAATGAAAAACGGTTTTTT